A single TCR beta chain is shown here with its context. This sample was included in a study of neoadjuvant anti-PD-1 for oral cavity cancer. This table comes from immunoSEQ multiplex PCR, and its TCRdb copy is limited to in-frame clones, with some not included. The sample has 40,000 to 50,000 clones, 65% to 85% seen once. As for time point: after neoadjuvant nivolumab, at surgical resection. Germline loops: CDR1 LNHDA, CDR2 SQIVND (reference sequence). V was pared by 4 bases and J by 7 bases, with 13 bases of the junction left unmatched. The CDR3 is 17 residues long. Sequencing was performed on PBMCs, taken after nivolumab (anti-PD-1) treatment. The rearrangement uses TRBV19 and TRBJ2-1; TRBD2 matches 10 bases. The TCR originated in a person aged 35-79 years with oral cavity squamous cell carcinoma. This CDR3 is CASSKVWASGGGNEQFF. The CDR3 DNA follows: TGTGCCAGTAGTAAGGTCTGGGCTAGCGGGGGAGGGAATGAGCAGTTCTTC.